A selection of T cell receptor beta chains follows, all from one sample in a study of T cell repertoires in cytomegalovirus infection. No antigens are known for them. TCRdb re-analysed the reads in MiXCR, keeping a single row per CDR3 protein. The table has 600,000 to 700,000 distinct CDR3 sequences, around a third seen once. Sequencing was performed on cultured PBMCs, taken from culture after CMV antigen stimulation. All receptors come from a human donor in good health (CMV status not recorded). Some clones in this sample may be carry-over from other donors' samples. The CDR3 runs from the conserved cysteine through the conserved F or W. Each record gives: D gene, J gene, clone size, V gene, CDR3 DNA, CDR3 protein. D genes are given only for firm matches. Size values are once, few and many counts, or a class for expanded clones, and some rows have none.

d_gene: TRBD1; j_gene: TRBJ1-1; abundance: few; v_gene: TRBV27; CDR3nt: TGTGCCAGCGGGTGGACAGGGAACACTGAAGCTTTCTTT; CDR3aa: CASGWTGNTEAFF
d_gene: .; j_gene: TRBJ1-1; abundance: many; v_gene: TRBV7-2; CDR3nt: TGTGCCAGCAGCTTAGAAGGTTGGGTAGCTTTCTTT; CDR3aa: CASSLEGWVAFF
d_gene: TRBD2; j_gene: TRBJ2-3; abundance: few; v_gene: TRBV7-2; CDR3nt: TGTGCCAGCAGCTTTGCTAGCGGAAGCACAGATACGCAGTATTTT; CDR3aa: CASSFASGSTDTQYF
d_gene: TRBD2; j_gene: TRBJ2-5; abundance: few; v_gene: TRBV2; CDR3nt: TGTGCCAGCAGTGAACTACTAGCGGGAAAAGAGACCCAGTACTTC; CDR3aa: CASSELLAGKETQYF
d_gene: TRBD1; j_gene: TRBJ2-2; abundance: .; v_gene: TRBV20-1; CDR3nt: TGCAGTGCTACTACCGGGACAGGGGGTTGGGAGCTGTTTTTT; CDR3aa: CSATTGTGGWELFF
d_gene: .; j_gene: TRBJ1-1; abundance: few; v_gene: TRBV30; CDR3nt: TGTGCCTGGAGGCACATGAACACTGAAGCTTTCTTT; CDR3aa: CAWRHMNTEAFF
d_gene: .; j_gene: TRBJ2-3; abundance: .; v_gene: TRBV19; CDR3nt: TGTGCCAGTAGTACAGACTACACAGATACGCAGTATTTT; CDR3aa: CASSTDYTDTQYF
d_gene: TRBD2; j_gene: TRBJ2-1; abundance: .; v_gene: TRBV19; CDR3nt: TGTGCCAGTAGTATCCTAGCGGGAGGCCTGGGGGGTTACAATGAGCAGTTCTTC; CDR3aa: CASSILAGGLGGYNEQFF
d_gene: .; j_gene: TRBJ2-3; abundance: .; v_gene: TRBV20-1; CDR3nt: TGCAGTGCTACCCGCACAGATACGCAGTATTTT; CDR3aa: CSATRTDTQYF
d_gene: TRBD2; j_gene: TRBJ2-1; abundance: few; v_gene: TRBV24-1; CDR3nt: TGTGCCACCAGTGATCCGGGACTAGCGGGGAAATGGGACAATGAGCAGTTCTTC; CDR3aa: CATSDPGLAGKWDNEQFF
d_gene: .; j_gene: TRBJ2-3; abundance: few; v_gene: TRBV19; CDR3nt: TGTGCCAGTAGTAGTGGGGACCCGCGGGATACGCAGTATTTT; CDR3aa: CASSSGDPRDTQYF